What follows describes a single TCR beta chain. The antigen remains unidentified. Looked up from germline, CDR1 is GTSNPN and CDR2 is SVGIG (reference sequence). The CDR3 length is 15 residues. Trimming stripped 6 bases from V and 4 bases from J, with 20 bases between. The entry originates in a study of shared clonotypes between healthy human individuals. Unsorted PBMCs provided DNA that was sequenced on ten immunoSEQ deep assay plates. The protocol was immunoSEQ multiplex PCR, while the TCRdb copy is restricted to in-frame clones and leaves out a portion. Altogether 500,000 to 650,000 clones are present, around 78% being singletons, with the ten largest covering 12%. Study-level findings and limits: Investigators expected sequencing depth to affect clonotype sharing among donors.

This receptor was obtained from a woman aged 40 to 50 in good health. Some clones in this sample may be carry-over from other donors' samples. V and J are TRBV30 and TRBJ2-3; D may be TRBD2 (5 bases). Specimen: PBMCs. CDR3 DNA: TGTGCCTGCCGCCAGGTTGGAGTCGGGGCAGATACGCAGTATTTT. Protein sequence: CACRQVGVGADTQYF.